This TCR beta chain came from a study of cytomegalovirus exposure and HLA in healthy donors. The PCR employed 60 Vbeta primers together with 13 Jbeta primers. Data came from immunoSEQ multiplex PCR; TCRdb stores just in-frame clones and leaves some out. The repertoire holds about 110,000 clones, with 80% to 90% as singletons. The V gene lost 2 bases and the J gene lost 0 bases, with 5 bases spanning the gap. CDR3 size: 13 residues. The germline V gene has CDR1 GTSNPN and CDR2 SVGIG (reference sequence). Study-wide findings and caveats: The productive fraction for most TCR beta V segments was about 90% or about 30% in an earlier analysis.

This clone was counted between two and nine times. Its antigen is unidentified. The sequencing input was PBMCs. J is TRBJ1-3 and V is TRBV30; D is undetermined. The clonotype originates from a man aged 50-59 years in good health and CMV-seronegative. The CDR3 loop is CAWSQISGNTIYF. DNA for the CDR3: TGTGCCTGGAGTCAGATCTCTGGAAACACCATATATTTT.